The source of this TCR beta chain is a study of blood T cell repertoires in COVID-19. Across the study: There were acute and convalescent COVID-19 samples, and they came from the United States, Italy and Spain. The cDNA or gDNA used as material had been derived from T cells, B-cell-depleted T cells, or PBMCs.

TCRdb's table, derived via immunoSEQ multiplex PCR, lists solely in-frame clones and lacks some. The sample has around 260,000 clones; 70% to 90% are singletons. This TCR was sampled from a human donor in a cohort sampled during active COVID-19. The sequencing input was peripheral blood.

CDR3 coding DNA: TGTGCCACCAGTGATTTTACAGGGGGGCAGACTAGCGGGATGAACGTCGATACGCAGTATTTT. Translation: CATSDFTGGQTSGMNVDTQYF. The chain employs TRBV24-1 and TRBJ2-3, with 11 positions matching TRBD2. Germline lookup yields CDR1 KGHDR and CDR2 SFDVKD. This CDR3 comprises 21 residues. Trimming at V came to 1 base and at J to 6 bases, leaving 20 bases not matched to a gene.